The 26 T cell receptor beta chains below come from one sample, sequenced in a study of human T cells and chemical hapten exposure. Using its own MiXCR run on the RACE reads, TCRdb lists one record per CDR3 protein. The data contain fewer than 50,000 distinct CDR3 sequences, 7.6% of them singletons. Time point of the sample: pre-sensitization, week 0. Treatment specified: therapeutic diphenylcyclopropenone sensitization with weekly scalp DPC. Sequencing was performed on whole blood, taken in connection with sensitization to the hapten diphenylcyclopropenone (DPC). The receptors here all came from a woman aged 45 to 65 with alopecia areata. Some clones in this sample may be carry-over from other donors' samples.

This clonotype was found many times. The gene calls are TRBV21-1 and TRBJ2-7; the D call TRBD1 from the table was never checked on the DNA. TRBV21-1 is shown as a pseudogene. The CDR3 spans 14 residues. CDR3 DNA: TGTGCCAGCAGCAAAGGGGCGAGTCGCTACGAGCAGTACTTC. Translation gives CASSKGASRYEQYF.

This clonotype was seen at least ten times. The rearrangement uses TRBV3-1 and TRBJ1-1, with a weak D call TRBD1 (6 bases). The CDR3 is 14 residues long. Trimming left V 4 bases short and J 6 bases short, with 15 bases between. CDR1 is LGHDT and CDR2 is YNNKEL in the germline V gene (reference sequence). CDR3 in DNA: TGTGCCAGCAGCCGTTCGGGTCGGACAGCTGAAGCTTTCTTT. It specifies CASSRSGRTAEAFF.

This clonotype was observed at least ten times. The chain is built from TRBV25-1 and TRBJ1-6; 7 nucleotides agree with TRBD1. The germline CDR1 and CDR2 sequences are MGHDK and SYGVNS. The CDR3 totals 12 residues. The trim removed 8 bases at V and 6 bases at J, leaving 1 base unmatched. The CDR3 nucleotides read TGTGCCAGCCGGGACAGTAATTCACCCCTCCACTTT. Protein: CASRDSNSPLHF.

The sample holds many counts of this clonotype. The chain recombines TRBV7-3 with TRBJ1-1, with no clear D. Per germline, CDR1 SGHTA and CDR2 FQGTGA. The V and J ends lost 5 bases and 0 bases respectively, with 7 bases between them. The CDR3 spans 13 residues. The CDR3 bases are TGTGCCAGCAGCCTATTTATGAACACTGAAGCTTTCTTT. Residues: CASSLFMNTEAFF.

This clonotype has more than one count but fewer than ten. The J gene is TRBJ2-1, the V gene TRBV19; D call uncertain. The V gene's germline CDR1 is LNHDA and CDR2 SQIVND (reference sequence). V was cut by 8 bases and J by 6 bases, with 14 bases left in between. The length of the CDR3 is 13 residues. The CDR3 here is CASQSPPSNEQFF. In DNA form, the CDR3 reads TGTGCCAGTCAAAGCCCTCCTAGCAATGAGCAGTTCTTC. The full variable domain, its missing parts supplied by reference TRBV19 and TRBJ2-1, is DGGITQSPKYLFRKEGQNVTLSCEQNLNHDAMYWYRQDPGQGLRLIYYSQIVNDFQKGDIAEGYSVSREKKESFPLTVTSAQKNPTAFYLCASQSPPSNEQFFGPGTRLTVL.

This clonotype was observed many times. The chain uses TRBV10-3 and TRBJ2-2, with TRBD1 matching 9 bases. The trim removed 11 bases at V and 4 bases at J, leaving 11 bases unmatched. This CDR3 is built from 15 residues. CDR1 ENHRY and CDR2 SYGVKD come from the germline V gene. The CDR3 sequence is CASGSGQGGTGELFF. The CDR3 DNA is TGTGCCTCCGGATCGGGACAGGGAGGCACCGGGGAGCTGTTTTTT.

This clonotype has more than one count but fewer than ten. CDR3 region: CASSLVADPGEQYF. CDR3 bases: TGTGCCAGCAGCTTGGTGGCGGATCCAGGGGAGCAGTACTTC. V is TRBV5-6 and J is TRBJ2-7; D may be TRBD1 (5 bases). The CDR3 runs 14 residues. Germline V lookup: CDR1 SGHDT, CDR2 YYEEEE. Trimming removed 0 bases from V and 7 bases from J, with 14 bases in between.

This clonotype was seen ten or more times. V is TRBV6-5 and J is TRBJ1-1; D is perhaps TRBD1 (5 bases). Deletions cut 2 bases from V and 6 bases from J, with 10 bases between. Germline CDR1 reads MNHEY; CDR2 reads SVGAGI. The CDR3 runs 13 residues. The DNA of the CDR3 is TGTGCCAGCAGTTACAGGGGAAGTTCTGAAGCTTTCTTT. Translating gives CASSYRGSSEAFF.

This clonotype appeared many times. The chain links TRBV12-3 or TRBV12-4 to TRBJ2-3, with 11 bases lining up with TRBD2. The length of the CDR3 is 16 residues. The ends lost 7 bases at V and 3 bases at J; junction bases unmatched: 9. DNA for the CDR3: TGTGCCAGCACCCCGTCGGCTAGCGGGAGGACAGATACGCAGTATTTT. Translation gives CASTPSASGRTDTQYF.

This clonotype was observed a handful of times. The V call is TRBV7-3, the J call TRBJ2-2; D tentatively fits TRBD1 or TRBD2 (5 bases each). Germline V gives CDR1 SGHTA, CDR2 FQGTGA. V shed 3 bases and J shed 6 bases, with 14 bases lying between them. The CDR3 is 15 amino acids. CDR3 in amino acids: CASSLVGTSPGELFF. CDR3 sequence (DNA): TGTGCCAGCAGCTTGGTTGGGACCTCGCCCGGGGAGCTGTTTTTT.

This clonotype was seen ten or more times. The chain joins TRBV18 to TRBJ1-1; 7 nucleotides agree with TRBD1. Germline values: CDR1 KGHSH, CDR2 LQKENI. The CDR3 consists of 12 residues. V lost 5 bases and J lost 5; bases outside the gene matches: 2. The CDR3 region has the DNA TGTGCCAGCTCAGACAGGGCGACTGAAGCTTTCTTT. Encoded protein: CASSDRATEAFF.

V is TRBV9 and J is TRBJ2-2; 8 bases are shared with TRBD2. Trimming removed 0 bases from V and 4 bases from J; junction bases left unmatched: 5. Germline V gives CDR1 SGDLS, CDR2 YYNGEE. The CDR3 runs 16 residues. The CDR3 bases are TGTGCCAGCAGCGTAGTGGCTAGCGGGCCCACCGGGGAGCTGTTTTTT. The encoded protein is CASSVVASGPTGELFF. Based on the CDR3 plus reference TRBV9 and TRBJ2-2, the full variable domain is DSGVTQTPKHLITATGQRVTLRCSPRSGDLSVYWYQQSLDQGLQFLIQYYNGEERAKGNILERFSAQQFPDLHSELNLSSLELGDSALYFCASSVVASGPTGELFFGEGSRLTVL.

The V call is TRBV10-3, the J call TRBJ2-7; 13 positions agree with TRBD2. The CDR3 is 15 amino acids. Trimming removed 6 bases from V and 7 bases from J; junction bases left unmatched: 9. Germline V CDR1 and CDR2: ENHRY, SYGVKD. The CDR3 spells CAIRGTSGKEGEQYF. The CDR3 nucleotides are TGTGCCATCAGAGGGACTAGCGGGAAGGAGGGGGAGCAGTACTTC.

This clonotype was observed a few times. The V and J genes are TRBV29-1 and TRBJ2-2; weak D call: TRBD1 (6 bases). V lost 1 base and J lost 4, with 10 bases in between. The CDR3 extends over 14 amino acids. From germline, CDR1 is SQVTM and CDR2 ANQGSEA. CDR3 coding DNA: TGCAGCGTTGAAGCCCCCAGGGGCACCGGGGAGCTGTTTTTT. Its translation is CSVEAPRGTGELFF.

This clonotype was found many times. The chain is built from TRBV12-3 or TRBV12-4 and TRBJ1-5; D is ambiguous. This CDR3 has 15 amino acids. Trimming pared 6 bases from V and 1 base from J, leaving 13 bases between. DNA for the CDR3: TGTGCCAGCAGCCGGACCTCGGGAAGCAATCAGCCCCAGCATTTT. Translated: CASSRTSGSNQPQHF.

This clonotype was picked up many times. The chain carries TRBV11-3 and TRBJ2-1, with 9 bases matching TRBD2. This CDR3 is 15 amino acids long. Unmatched junction bases numbered 4, after V lost 1 base and J lost 6 bases. Germline V gene data show CDR1 as SGHNT and CDR2 as YENEEA. CDR3 region: CASSLVSSGINEQFF. The CDR3 bases are TGTGCCAGCAGCTTAGTGTCTAGCGGGATCAATGAGCAGTTCTTC.

This clonotype appeared many times. The chain joins TRBV29-1 to TRBJ1-2; 7 nucleotides line up with TRBD1. This CDR3 has 13 amino acids. The V and J ends lost 7 bases and 7 bases, in that order; junction bases with no gene match: 12. From germline, CDR1 is SQVTM and CDR2 ANQGSEA. The CDR3 region is CSGVRQGLSGYTF. The CDR3 DNA reads TGCAGCGGAGTGAGACAGGGCTTAAGTGGCTACACCTTC.

This clonotype was recorded at least ten times. The chain recombines TRBV29-1 with TRBJ2-7; 9 nucleotides align to TRBD1. Trimming cost V 4 bases and J 6 bases; bases outside gene matches: 10. The CDR3 length is 14 residues. Germline lookup yields CDR1 SQVTM and CDR2 ANQGSEA. CDR3 sequence (DNA): TGCAGCGTTGCGTTGGGGACAGGGATTGTCGAGCAGTACTTC. Protein sequence: CSVALGTGIVEQYF.

This clonotype showed up many times. The V and J genes are TRBV4-3 and TRBJ1-4; 9 bases fit TRBD1. The V and J ends lost 0 bases and 5 bases, in that order; junction bases with no gene match: 1. The CDR3 runs 15 residues. Germline-derived CDR1 and CDR2 are LGHNA and YSLEER. The CDR3 here is CASSQEGQGNEKLFF. The CDR3 DNA reads as TGCGCCAGCAGCCAAGAGGGACAGGGAAATGAAAAACTGTTTTTT.

The sample holds a few counts of this clonotype. V and J are TRBV29-1 and TRBJ2-1; D is perhaps TRBD1 or TRBD2 (5 bases each). Trimming left V 6 bases short and J 0 bases short, with 12 bases between. The CDR3 length is 14 residues. The germline CDR1 and CDR2 sequences are SQVTM and ANQGSEA. CDR3 nucleotide sequence: TGCAGCGTGGGGGACCGAGCCTCCTACAATGAGCAGTTCTTC. It specifies CSVGDRASYNEQFF.

The chain has TRBV28 and TRBJ2-2; TRBD1 is a possible D gene (5 bases). CDR3 length equals 14 residues. Germline V gives CDR1 MDHEN, CDR2 SYDVKM. V lost 6 bases to trimming and J lost 2 bases, with 10 bases between them. The CDR3 sequence: CASRSDSNTGELFF. The CDR3 nucleotides are TGTGCCAGCAGATCCGACAGCAACACCGGGGAGCTGTTTTTT.

V usage is TRBV2 and J usage is TRBJ2-2; D not certain. This CDR3 region has 15 residues. Germline-derived CDR1 and CDR2 are SNHLY and FYNNEI. Trimming removed 1 base from V and 1 base from J, with 7 bases in between. The CDR3 loop reads CASSEGRMNTGELFF. CDR3 bases: TGTGCCAGCAGTGAAGGCAGGATGAACACCGGGGAGCTGTTTTTT.

Concerning this clonotype itself: As the CDR3 is not closed by the conserved phenylalanine or tryptophan, this likely results from a read error. The rearrangement uses TRBV20-1 and TRBJ2-7; 9 positions match TRBD2. Germline assignment: CDR1 DFQATT and CDR2 SNEGSKA (reference sequence). With V trimmed by 3 bases and J by 6 bases, 6 bases remained unmatched. This CDR3 has 13 amino acids. The CDR3 sequence: CSASLAGSGEQYS. Here the CDR3 DNA reads TGCAGTGCTAGCCTAGCGGGATCGGGCGAGCAGTACTCC.

This clonotype was counted at least ten times. The chain combines TRBV10-1 with TRBJ2-2; 7 nucleotides line up with TRBD1. Germline-derived CDR1 and CDR2 are WNHNN and SYGVQD (reference sequence). This CDR3 is built from 14 residues. Unmatched junction bases numbered 3, after V lost 7 bases and J lost 1 base. The CDR3 loop reads CASNPGGNTGELFF. In DNA form, the CDR3 reads TGCGCCAGCAATCCAGGGGGGAACACCGGGGAGCTGTTTTTT.

This clonotype was seen a few times. This chain joins TRBV29-1 and TRBJ1-1; the D gene is possibly TRBD1 (5 bases). The CDR3 has 12 residues. Germline CDR1 and CDR2: SQVTM and ANQGSEA. Between the trimmed V and J ends, which lost 6 bases and 5 bases, there was a span of 13 bases. The CDR3 DNA reads as TGCAGCGTAGCGTGGGGGAAAACTGAAGCTTTCTTT. Protein product: CSVAWGKTEAFF.

This clonotype was seen repeatedly, ten times or more. The genes are TRBV7-6 and TRBJ1-1; D uncertain. This CDR3 is built from 15 residues. V was clipped by 5 bases and J by 0 bases, with 13 bases between them. Germline V gene data show CDR1 as SGHVS and CDR2 as FNYEAQ. The DNA for the CDR3 is TGTGCCAGCAGCCAAGACACCAGGCTGAACACTGAAGCTTTCTTT. As protein: CASSQDTRLNTEAFF.